What follows are 7 T cell receptor beta chains derived from one specimen sequenced in a study of blood T cell repertoires in COVID-19. This table comes from immunoSEQ multiplex PCR, and its TCRdb copy is limited to in-frame clones, with some not included. Here the sample spans some 210,000 clones, around four fifths being singletons. Input material: peripheral blood. All receptors come from a human donor in a cohort sampled during active COVID-19.

This clone was recorded a few times. This rearrangement joins TRBV7-3 to TRBJ2-2; D is possibly TRBD1 (5 bases). Germline CDR1 SGHTA, CDR2 FQGTGA. V was trimmed by 5 bases and J by 3 bases, leaving 10 bases between them. The CDR3 totals 14 residues. The CDR3 coding sequence is TGTGCCAGCAGCCCAGGGCTCCACACCGGGGAGCTGTTTTTT. Residues: CASSPGLHTGELFF.

The CDR3 DNA sequence: TGTGCCAGTAGTGCGGGACTAGCGGGAGCAGATACGCAGTATTTT. Its protein is CASSAGLAGADTQYF. J is TRBJ2-3 and V is TRBV19; 14 bases match TRBD2. In germline, CDR1 is LNHDA, CDR2 SQIVND (reference sequence). The length of the CDR3 is 15 residues. With V trimmed by 5 bases and J by 4 bases, 2 bases remained unmatched.

The chain is built from TRBV5-1 and TRBJ1-1; 7 bases line up with TRBD1. J gave up 3 bases and V 4 bases, and 15 bases lay outside the gene matches. The CDR3 sequence is 17 residues long. Germline-derived CDR1 and CDR2 are SGHRS and YFSETQ. CDR3 coding DNA: TGCGCCAGCAGCCGTAGACCGACAGGGCGATGGGACACTGAAGCTTTCTTT. Amino acid sequence: CASSRRPTGRWDTEAFF.

V usage is TRBV5-1 and J usage is TRBJ1-4; 8 positions agree with TRBD1. This CDR3 region has 13 residues. After removal of 3 bases from V and 8 bases from J, the junction contained 3 bases not matched to a gene. From germline, CDR1 is SGHRS and CDR2 YFSETQ. As DNA, the CDR3 is TGCGCCAGCAGCTCCGGACAGGGAGAAAAACTGTTTTTT. It codes for CASSSGQGEKLFF.

This clone was seen just once. The chain has TRBV19 and TRBJ2-2, with 7 bases identical to TRBD2. CDR3 length: 16 amino acids. The junction had 8 bases not matched to a gene; V was cut back by 7 bases and J by 0 bases. The germline V gene has CDR1 LNHDA and CDR2 SQIVND (reference sequence). The CDR3 protein is CASKAGPRTNTGELFF. CDR3 sequence (DNA): TGTGCCAGTAAAGCGGGACCCCGTACGAACACCGGGGAGCTGTTTTTT.

This clone has a count of ten or more. This chain connects TRBV7-9 to TRBJ1-4; D is unresolved. CDR3 length equals 14 residues. Germline loops: CDR1 SEHNR, CDR2 FQNEAQ (reference sequence). The V end was cut by 5 bases, the J end by 7 bases, with 14 bases between. The CDR3 sequence is CASSLAEAGEKLFF. CDR3 bases: TGTGCCAGCAGCCTGGCGGAGGCAGGTGAAAAACTGTTTTTT. Full variable domain (rest looked up from reference TRBV7-9 and TRBJ1-4): DTGVSQNPRHKITKRGQNVTFRCDPISEHNRLYWYRQTLGQGPEFLTYFQNEAQLEKSRLLSDRFSAERPKGSFSTLEIQRTEQGDSAMYLCASSLAEAGEKLFFGSGTQLSVL.

This chain joins TRBV6-5 and TRBJ2-2, with 7 nucleotides matching TRBD2. The CDR3 contains 16 residues. The V segment lost 4 bases and the J segment 1 base; nucleotides outside the gene matches: 6. The germline CDR1 and CDR2 sequences are MNHEY and SVGAGI. CDR3 protein: CASSLMGGRNTGELFF. As DNA, the CDR3 is TGTGCCAGCAGTTTAATGGGGGGGAGGAACACCGGGGAGCTGTTTTTT.